These T cell receptor beta chains were read from a single sample in a study of blood T cells in healthy people across ages. MiXCR was run by TCRdb on the 5' RACE reads, yielding one entry per CDR3 protein. This sample has over a million distinct CDR3 sequences, with 35% to 45% found just once. Sequenced material: blood. These receptors all come from a woman aged 18-29 years in good health. Both conserved end residues are trimmed from each CDR3. Each record gives: V gene, J gene, CDR3 protein.

v_gene: TRBV5-1; j_gene: TRBJ2-1; CDR3aa: ASSVEMKNEQF
v_gene: TRBV20-1; j_gene: TRBJ2-1; CDR3aa: SATSPWVYNEQF
v_gene: TRBV6-6; j_gene: TRBJ2-2; CDR3aa: ASEGLAGDNTGELF
v_gene: TRBV10-3; j_gene: TRBJ2-5; CDR3aa: AISELAGGLQETQY
v_gene: TRBV7-2; j_gene: TRBJ1-5; CDR3aa: ASSPRDRGQPQH
v_gene: TRBV13; j_gene: .; CDR3aa: ASGLGATSFEQY
v_gene: TRBV30; j_gene: TRBJ2-1; CDR3aa: AWRGAANEQF
v_gene: TRBV7-9; j_gene: TRBJ2-3; CDR3aa: ASRSPGQGSDTQY
v_gene: TRBV20-1; j_gene: TRBJ2-1; CDR3aa: SASRVERSYNEQF
v_gene: TRBV25-1; j_gene: TRBJ2-2; CDR3aa: ASSGTGVGTGELF
v_gene: TRBV29-1; j_gene: TRBJ2-5; CDR3aa: SVELGGAETQY
v_gene: TRBV20-1; j_gene: TRBJ2-1; CDR3aa: SARREGGSYNEQF
v_gene: TRBV11-1; j_gene: TRBJ2-1; CDR3aa: ASTNSGGSLYEQF
v_gene: TRBV7-2; j_gene: TRBJ2-5; CDR3aa: ASSLELVSGALQETQY
v_gene: TRBV15; j_gene: TRBJ2-1; CDR3aa: ATSRTSGGLVYNEQF
v_gene: TRBV20-1; j_gene: TRBJ2-3; CDR3aa: SARDVGWVGSTDTQY
v_gene: TRBV7-2; j_gene: TRBJ1-5; CDR3aa: ASSLGAGTQPQH
v_gene: TRBV24-1; j_gene: TRBJ2-3; CDR3aa: ATRGQGPTDTQY